The clone carrying this T cell receptor (beta chain) was detected a few times. At the DNA level, this CDR3 is encoded by other sequences in the same sample as well. This specimen belongs to a study of CD8+ T cells in alopecia areata. CDR1 and CDR2 from the germline V gene are SGHRS and YFSETQ. Deletions cut 0 bases from V and 2 bases from J, with 5 bases between. This CDR3 comprises 14 residues. Sequencing templates came from extracted RNA that was reverse transcribed into cDNA. TCRdb's table, derived via immunoSEQ multiplex PCR, lists solely in-frame clones and lacks some. Here the sample spans 150,000 to 200,000 clones, just under 60% being singletons.

The specimen comprised CD4+ T cells sorted from blood, sampled at week 0. The chain carries TRBV5-1 and TRBJ2-2; D is ambiguous. This clonotype originated in a human donor with alopecia areata. This CDR3 reads CASSLGPNTGELFF. CDR3 DNA sequence: TGCGCCAGCAGCTTGGGACCTAACACCGGGGAGCTGTTTTTT.